This paragraph reports one TCR beta chain. Its cognate antigen is unknown. The source of the sample is a study of PD-1 blockade in classical Hodgkin lymphoma. The CDR3 totals 15 residues. The ends were cut back, 3 bases at V and 2 bases at J, with 15 bases in the middle. Germline V gene sequence: CDR1 SGHKS, CDR2 YYEKEE (reference sequence). Study observations and caveats: Healthy donors were reported to have higher baseline TCR diversity than newly diagnosed patients. Repertoire differences lack defined causes, possibly disease activity or prior therapy.

Some clones are missing from TCRdb's copy, which holds only in-frame ones; the method was immunoSEQ multiplex PCR. Among roughly 70,000 clones listed, more than 85% were seen once. The sample's time point: newly diagnosed, previously untreated cHL patient sample. Serving as comparison were PBMCs from newly diagnosed, untreated classical Hodgkin lymphoma, which were sequenced alongside the relapsed/refractory trial patients. The V gene is TRBV5-5, the J gene TRBJ2-7, with D perhaps TRBD1 (6 bases). The receptor's source is a human donor with classical Hodgkin lymphoma. The sequenced sample consisted of peripheral blood mononuclear cells (PBMCs). CDR3 bases: TGTGCCAGCAGCTCCACCCCGGACAGAGCCTACGAGCAGTACTTC. Residues: CASSSTPDRAYEQYF. Full variable domain (missing parts from reference TRBV5-5 and TRBJ2-7): DAGVTQSPTHLIKTRGQQVTLRCSPISGHKSVSWYQQVLGQGPQFIFQYYEKEERGRGNFPDRFSARQFPNYSSELNVNALLLGDSALYLCASSSTPDRAYEQYFGPGTRLTVT.